One and the same sample provided the 10 T cell receptor beta chains below, sequenced in a study of T cell repertoires in cytomegalovirus infection. TCRdb reanalysed the reads using MiXCR and keeps one entry per CDR3 protein. The sample records some 700,000 distinct CDR3 sequences, roughly a third being singletons. Their cognate antigens are unknown. This material consisted of cultured PBMCs, taken from culture after CMV antigen stimulation. The receptors shown here come from a human donor in good health (CMV status not recorded). Some clones in this sample may be carry-over from other donors' samples.

This clonotype was seen a handful of times. The CDR3 DNA reads TGTGCCAGTAGTATGCACGGTTTATCAGCCCAGCATTTT. Its protein product is CASSMHGLSAQHF. This chain links TRBV19 with TRBJ1-5; D remains unclear. Germline V CDR1 and CDR2: LNHDA, SQIVND (reference sequence). V was pared by 3 bases and J by 11 bases, with 14 bases between. This CDR3 has 13 amino acids.

The chain recombines TRBV7-6 with TRBJ2-7; D remains ambiguous. CDR3 length: 13 amino acids. With 4 bases removed from V and 7 bases from J, the gap between germline ends came to 14 bases. Germline CDR1 and CDR2: SGHVS and FNYEAQ. The CDR3 loop is CASSSPDHGEQYF. The CDR3 DNA reads as TGTGCCAGCAGCTCCCCCGACCACGGAGAGCAGTACTTC.

This chain joins TRBV19 and TRBJ1-1; D unclear. The CDR3 has 13 residues. Trimming removed 8 bases from V and 2 bases from J, with 12 bases in between. Germline CDR1 and CDR2: LNHDA and SQIVND (reference sequence). Written as DNA, the CDR3 is TGTGCCAGTTCGAGCTACATCAACACTGAAGCTTTCTTT. Translated: CASSSYINTEAFF.

V gene TRBV5-4 combines with J gene TRBJ2-1; no reliable D call. The V and J ends lost 4 bases and 7 bases respectively, with 12 bases between them. The CDR3 length is 13 residues. The germline V gene encodes CDR1 SGHNT and CDR2 YYREEE (reference sequence). The chain's CDR3 is CASSPTIPNEQFF. In nucleotides, the CDR3 is TGTGCCAGCAGCCCTACAATACCGAATGAGCAGTTCTTC. Filled out from reference TRBV5-4 and TRBJ2-1, the complete variable domain reads ETGVTQSPTHLIKTRGQQVTLRCSSQSGHNTVSWYQQALGQGPQFIFQYYREEENGRGNFPPRFSGLQFPNYSSELNVNALELDDSALYLCASSPTIPNEQFFGPGTRLTVL.

This sequence joins TRBV11-1 and TRBJ2-1; 10 nucleotides line up with TRBD1. Per the germline V gene, CDR1 is SGHAT and CDR2 is FQDESV (reference sequence). Unmatched junction bases numbered 12, after V lost 6 bases and J lost 7 bases. The CDR3 is made up of 16 amino acids. The DNA for the CDR3 is TGTGCCAGCAGTTTACCACAGGACAGGGGGAAAAATGAGCAGTTCTTC. It encodes CASSLPQDRGKNEQFF.

This clonotype has more than one count but fewer than ten. The chain links TRBV2 to TRBJ1-3, with D uncertain. Germline CDR1 is SNHLY and CDR2 is FYNNEI. V gave up 6 bases and J gave up 0 bases, with 12 bases separating them. This CDR3 region has 15 residues. The CDR3 is CASSEDGSSGNTIYF. In DNA form, the CDR3 reads TGTGCCAGCAGCGAGGACGGCTCCTCTGGAAACACCATATATTTT.

The CDR3 is CASSRPSGRGTDTQYF. CDR3 DNA: TGTGCCAGCAGTCGCCCAAGCGGGAGAGGCACAGATACGCAGTATTTT. The gene calls are TRBV6-2 or TRBV6-3 and TRBJ2-3; 8 bases fit TRBD2. The CDR3 length is 16 residues. Germline-derived CDR1 and CDR2 are MNHEY and SVGEGT. V shed 5 bases, J shed 1 base, and the junction held 8 bases outside the gene matches.

The rearrangement uses TRBV4-2 and TRBJ2-7, with 8 bases fitting TRBD2. Losses at the gene ends were 6 bases for V and 1 base for J; bases not matched to a gene: 11. CDR1 and CDR2 (germline): LGHNA, YNFKEQ. CDR3 length equals 16 residues. CDR3 amino acids: CASREMGGGPSYEQYF. In nucleotides, the CDR3 is TGTGCCAGCAGGGAGATGGGCGGGGGGCCTTCCTACGAGCAGTACTTC.

The sample holds many counts of this clonotype. The chain recombines TRBV7-2 with TRBJ2-4; D possibly corresponds to TRBD1 (5 bases). V lost 4 bases and J lost 0, with 13 bases in between. The CDR3 covers 16 residues. The germline V gene encodes CDR1 SGHTA and CDR2 FQGNSA. The DNA of the CDR3 is TGTGCCAGCAGCTCGCAGTACCAGGGAGCCAAAAACATTCAGTACTTC. This sequence encodes CASSSQYQGAKNIQYF.

A few counts support this clonotype. This rearrangement joins TRBV7-9 to TRBJ2-6; D unresolved. Germline CDR1 is SEHNR and CDR2 is FQNEAQ (reference sequence). V dropped 5 bases and J dropped 0 bases, with 8 bases sitting between them. This CDR3 comprises 15 residues. The CDR3 here is CASSRDYSGANVLTF. The CDR3 DNA reads TGTGCCAGCAGCCGCGATTACTCTGGGGCCAACGTCCTGACTTTC.